Shown below are 19 T cell receptor beta chains from a single sample sequenced in a study of T cell changes during pregnancy in multiple sclerosis (dated by TCRdb to between 2018 and 2020). To prepare the library, the immunoSEQ multiplex PCR assay was applied. As stored in TCRdb, this immuneACCESS dataset retains in-frame rearrangements with V and J assigned. A fraction of the clones does not appear; measured against another copy, unresolved V genes explain less than half of the discrepancy, and the remainder lacks a known reason. Counted in this sample were roughly 93,000 clones; 85% to 95% of them appeared once. The ten largest clones take up 0.9% to 0.95% of the sample. The material sequenced was peripheral blood, taken before pregnancy. The receptor source for this set is a female donor with multiple sclerosis, enrolled in a pregnancy study.

V is TRBV11-3 and J is TRBJ2-5; 8 positions match TRBD1. The J call may be incorrect, as the DNA end agrees better with TRBJ2-7. The germline CDR1 and CDR2 sequences are SGHNT and YENEEA. This CDR3 region has 17 residues. In DNA, the CDR3 is TGTGCCAGCAGCTTAGGAGCTACGACAGGGGCCCTCGACGAGCAGTACTTC. Encoded protein: CASSLGATTGALDEQYF.

This chain links TRBV7-2 with TRBJ2-5, with TRBD2 identical over 7 bases. V lost 3 bases and J lost 5; bases outside the gene matches: 3. The germline V gene has CDR1 SGHTA and CDR2 FQGNSA. The CDR3 spans 13 residues. The CDR3 sequence: CASSLRGGETQYF. The CDR3 DNA follows: TGTGCCAGCAGCTTGCGGGGAGGGGAGACCCAGTACTTC.

The chain uses TRBV6-6 and TRBJ1-2; D might be TRBD1 (5 bases). Germline CDR1 is MNHNY and CDR2 is SVGAGI (reference sequence). The CDR3 extends over 14 amino acids. Trimming pared 6 bases from V and 6 bases from J, leaving 17 bases between. The CDR3 DNA reads as TGTGCCAGCAGCCTAGGAGGAGGGACTCATGGCTACACCTTC. Translating gives CASSLGGGTHGYTF.

This clone was seen once. The gene calls are TRBV20-1 and TRBJ2-3; D not resolved. The CDR3 spans 10 residues. Germline CDR1 is DFQATT and CDR2 is SNEGSKA (reference sequence). The V and J ends lost 0 bases and 9 bases respectively, with 4 bases between them. CDR3 bases: TGCAGTGCTAGAGATCTAACGCAGTATTTT. Its translation is CSARDLTQYF.

The chain carries TRBV5-1 and TRBJ2-7; TRBD1 is a possible D gene (7 bases). Germline V CDR1 and CDR2: SGHRS, YFSETQ. Trimming removed 4 bases at V and 4 bases at J, with 18 bases between. This CDR3 is built from 15 residues. The CDR3 region is CASSPALQGTYEQYF. CDR3 sequence (DNA): TGCGCCAGCAGCCCCGCCTTACAGGGGACTTACGAGCAGTACTTC.

The chain employs TRBV5-1 and TRBJ2-7; the match to TRBD1 covers 8 bases. CDR1 is SGHRS and CDR2 is YFSETQ in the germline V gene. V gave up 4 bases and J gave up 5 bases; unmatched junction bases: 8. This CDR3 comprises 14 residues. This CDR3 is CASSPVRTGNEQYF. CDR3 bases: TGCGCCAGCAGCCCAGTTCGGACAGGGAACGAGCAGTACTTC.

This chain uses TRBV6-1 with TRBJ1-2; D is uncertain. Germline V CDR1 and CDR2: MNHNS, SASEGT. The length of the CDR3 is 13 residues. Trimming cost V 7 bases and J 0 bases, with 9 bases left between them. The CDR3: CASTPTANYGYTF. Written as DNA, the CDR3 is TGTGCCAGCACTCCAACAGCTAACTATGGCTACACCTTC.

The V and J genes are TRBV5-4 and TRBJ2-2, with D maybe TRBD1 (5 bases). V was clipped by 3 bases and J by 3 bases, with 15 bases between them. Per the germline V gene, CDR1 is SGHNT and CDR2 is YYREEE (reference sequence). CDR3 length: 16 amino acids. The CDR3 coding sequence is TGTGCCAGCAGCTCGCAGCCAGGGTCGGACACCGGGGAGCTGTTTTTT. It translates to CASSSQPGSDTGELFF. The full variable domain, its missing parts supplied by reference TRBV5-4 and TRBJ2-2, is ETGVTQSPTHLIKTRGQQVTLRCSSQSGHNTVSWYQQALGQGPQFIFQYYREEENGRGNFPPRFSGLQFPNYSSELNVNALELDDSALYLCASSSQPGSDTGELFFGEGSRLTVL.

V gene TRBV6-1 combines with J gene TRBJ2-7; the match to TRBD2 covers 7 bases. The CDR3 is 14 amino acids. The V gene's germline CDR1 is MNHNS and CDR2 SASEGT. The ends lost 6 bases at V and 1 base at J; junction bases unmatched: 6. In DNA, the CDR3 is TGTGCCAGCAGCAAGCGGGAAGAATCCTACGAGCAGTACTTC. Translation: CASSKREESYEQYF.

The chain is built from TRBV10-1 and TRBJ2-2; D might be TRBD1 (6 bases). This CDR3 is 15 amino acids long. Germline V gene data show CDR1 as WNHNN and CDR2 as SYGVQD (reference sequence). V lost 2 bases and J 3 bases, leaving 10 bases between the germline ends. CDR3 protein: CASSEQGIYTGELFF. In DNA, the CDR3 is TGCGCCAGCAGTGAGCAGGGGATTTACACCGGGGAGCTGTTTTTT.

The genes are TRBV7-8 and TRBJ2-3; TRBD2 matches at 8 bases. Germline assignment: CDR1 SGHVS and CDR2 FQNEAQ. The CDR3 is made up of 17 amino acids. V shed 3 bases and J 1 base; nucleotides not matched to a gene: 9. The CDR3 region is CASSLLIAGTRTDTQYF. The CDR3 DNA follows: TGTGCCAGCAGCTTGTTGATAGCGGGAACCCGCACAGATACGCAGTATTTT.

The V gene is TRBV9, the J gene TRBJ1-2; D call uncertain. The CDR3 contains 13 residues. Germline CDR1 reads SGDLS; CDR2 reads YYNGEE. V was clipped by 1 base and J by 6 bases, with 10 bases between them. CDR3 nucleotides: TGTGCCAGCAGCGTATCGGGTTTGCATGGCTACACCTTC. Amino acid sequence: CASSVSGLHGYTF.

This clone was found once. The V gene is TRBV11-2, the J gene TRBJ2-4, with 12 positions matching TRBD2. The junction had 17 bases not matched to a gene; V was cut back by 2 bases and J by 15 bases. CDR3 length equals 17 residues. Germline lookup yields CDR1 SGHAT and CDR2 FQNNGV. The CDR3 is CASSLPSPGLAGKTAYF. CDR3 bases: TGTGCCAGCAGCTTACCCTCGCCGGGACTAGCGGGTAAGACGGCGTACTTC.

The chain joins TRBV4-1 to TRBJ1-3, with a weak D call TRBD1 (5 bases). CDR1 is MGHRA, CDR2 YSYEKL, per germline. Trimming took 0 bases from V and 3 from J, leaving 9 bases between them. CDR3 length equals 15 residues. Here the CDR3 DNA reads TGCGCCAGCAGCCAAGATGGGGCCCTTGGAAACACCATATATTTT. Protein product: CASSQDGALGNTIYF.

This rearrangement joins TRBV2 to TRBJ2-4; weak D call: TRBD1 (6 bases). Germline values: CDR1 SNHLY, CDR2 FYNNEI. Trimming took off 5 bases at V and 4 bases at J, with 9 bases between the two ends. The length of the CDR3 is 13 residues. CDR3 in amino acids: CASSQGPKNIQYF. Written as DNA, the CDR3 is TGTGCCAGCAGTCAGGGGCCAAAAAACATTCAGTACTTC.

CDR3 DNA: TGCGCCAGCAGCTTGTTGTTTAGCGGAGACTCCTACGAGCAGTACTTC. It is translated as CASSLLFSGDSYEQYF. The chain combines TRBV5-1 with TRBJ2-7, with D possibly matching TRBD2 (6 bases). Trimming cost V 1 base and J 0 bases, with 14 bases left between them. The CDR3 runs 16 residues. Germline V gene lookup returns CDR1 SGHRS and CDR2 YFSETQ.

V is TRBV9 and J is TRBJ1-6; D unresolved. Trimming shortened V by 1 base and J by 0 bases, and 8 bases separated the two germline ends. Germline V gene sequence: CDR1 SGDLS, CDR2 YYNGEE. The CDR3 spans 16 residues. DNA for the CDR3: TGTGCCAGCAGCGTATTTAGCAACTCCTATAATTCACCCCTCCACTTT. Amino acid sequence: CASSVFSNSYNSPLHF.

Worth noting for this clone: Other nucleotide sequences in the sample specify the same CDR3. This sequence joins TRBV7-9 and TRBJ1-1; TRBD1 might be the D (5 bases). With 1 base removed from V and 1 base from J, the gap between germline ends came to 7 bases. The CDR3 is 14 amino acids. Germline V gives CDR1 SEHNR, CDR2 FQNEAQ (reference sequence). CDR3 protein: CASSLGQGNTEAFF. DNA for the CDR3: TGTGCCAGCAGCTTAGGGCAGGGGAACACTGAAGCTTTCTTT.

The rearrangement joins TRBV4-1 to TRBJ2-7; D perhaps matches TRBD2 (5 bases). The CDR3 contains 14 residues. Trimming took off 4 bases at V and 2 bases at J, with 12 bases between the two ends. The germline V gene has CDR1 MGHRA and CDR2 YSYEKL. In nucleotides, the CDR3 is TGCGCCAGCAGCCTCCCCGGGGATGCCTACGAGCAGTACTTC. Its translation is CASSLPGDAYEQYF.